This T cell receptor (beta chain) appears in the sequencing data of a study of T cell repertoires in ileal Crohn's disease (dated by TCRdb to 2018 to 2020). With respect to the entire study: The median duration of disease was approximately 7.9 years, and at the time of surgery less than 40% of patients were active smokers. Every patient underwent surgery because of a complication, which was stricturing disease in 61% of cases and penetrating disease in around 40%. Postoperative therapy was given to about half of the patients, with thiopurines administered to more than 10 patients and anti-TNF agents administered to 15 to 20 patients. TCR repertoire analysis was performed in a few dozen Crohn's disease patients drawn from a prospective multicentre cohort. The study was conducted in parallel with a multicentre cohort that was designed to identify predictors of early endoscopic recurrence following ileocolonic resection. Endoscopic postoperative recurrence was defined as a Rutgeerts score above i0. A total of around 150 mucosal samples from roughly 60 patients were sequenced, collected from several sites on the surgical specimen as well as at postoperative endoscopy. Broader findings and caveats from the paper: Higher percentages of high-frequency clones at the time of surgery were linked to endoscopic recurrence, and every patient with clonality above 26.8% (18/57) had recurrence. Compared with non-smokers, patients who were active smokers at surgery showed a significantly higher proportion of clonal expansions (about 25% vs 18%, p=0.02). Only a subgroup of patients, of unstated size, had mucosal CD4 and CD8 T cells sorted and sequenced. More high-frequency clones were carried by sorted CD8 T cells than by CD4 T cells, suggesting that mucosal expansions were mainly CD8.

Adults with ileal or ileocolonic Crohn's disease for whom ileocolonic resection was indicated were considered eligible. Before DNA extraction, whole ileal mucosal biopsies were kept frozen at -80 degrees C. Genomic DNA was isolated from frozen whole biopsies using a TRizol-based method, and the DNA was quantified with a NanoDrop 2000 spectrophotometer. Five hundred nanograms of biopsy DNA per sample were submitted for commercial TCRB immunosequencing. A two-step, amplification bias-controlled multiplex PCR was used by Adaptive Biotechnology to amplify CDR3 regions from genomic DNA. Primers covering every V and J gene segment were used in the first PCR, while barcodes and Illumina adapters were added in the second PCR. CDR3 libraries were sequenced on an Illumina instrument. On the authors' methods: Vendor-provided pipelines were combined with custom analysis of raw data in R/Bioconductor under R version 3.3.0. Clonality, ranging from 0 to 1, was calculated as the inverse of the normalised Shannon entropy of all productive clones. The repertoire share taken up by the top 100 clones defined high-frequency clones, and only clones that passed a 95% confidence test were kept. Repertoire diversity was measured with the Simpson index, and overlap between samples was measured with the Morisita-Horn index. TCRdb stores this immuneACCESS table with in-frame sequences only. Part of the clones is absent; in the studies checked, under half of the shortfall reflects unresolved V genes, and no reason is known for the rest. That table furnishes V, J and clone size, whereas the DNA furnished D and trimming. The sample includes approximately 18,000 clones, with over 80% observed a single time. The ten largest clones capture over 9% of the sample.

Concerning this clone: Its antigen remains undetermined. One base away there is no much larger clone; base qualities are not given.

The CDR3 holds 16 amino acids from the cysteine to the phenylalanine. The only DNA kept is the CDR3, 48 bases in frame from the first base. The germline V gene sets CDR1 to SGHVS and CDR2 to FQNEAQ. V has 5 bases trimmed and J has 5 bases trimmed; junction bases matching no gene number 12. The chain was built from TRBV7-8 and TRBJ1-5; 7 nucleotides in the junction match TRBD1. Sequenced material: ileal tissue. The clonotype originates from an adult with Crohn's disease. The CDR3 loop reads CASSPQTGRYDQPQHF. The DNA is as follows: TGTGCCAGCAGCCCCCAGACAGGGAGGTATGATCAGCCCCAGCATTTT.